This note documents a single TCR beta chain sequence. Its antigen is still unknown. Each CDR3 protein gets one entry after TCRdb re-called the reads with MiXCR. The repertoire holds some 940,000 distinct CDR3 sequences, around 30% seen once, with around 15% in the top ten. The data were taken from a study of T cell repertoires in cytomegalovirus infection. Study details: It was the public TCR beta signatures that indicated both CMV infection and matching HLA type.

Study-level results: HLA-C-restricted CMV clonotypes gave the most frequent clonotype in two of eight donors. Cumulative frequency of public TCR beta families picked out carriers of CMV plus the relevant HLA.

Germline assignment: CDR1 MGHRA and CDR2 YSYEKL. This CDR3 is 15 amino acids long. V lost 3 bases and J lost 4, with 13 bases in between. V gene TRBV4-1 combines with J gene TRBJ1-3; D unresolved. The source of this sequence is a human donor in good health (CMV status not recorded). Some clones in this sample may be carry-over from other donors' samples. This specimen consisted of cultured CD8+ T cells from PBMCs, obtained from culture after CMV antigen stimulation. In DNA form, the CDR3 reads TGCGCCAGCAGCCACGCGGACCCCCGAGGAAACACCATATATTTT. It encodes CASSHADPRGNTIYF.